This T cell receptor beta chain is from a study of CXCR3-negative and CXCR3-positive naive CD8 T cells. The CDR3 runs to 13 residues. Study observations and caveats: PBMCs showed partially decreased CXCR3 expression after cryopreservation, and most assays used fresh PBMCs. Higher TRB CDR3 hydrophobicity marked CXCR3-positive naive cells relative to CXCR3-negative naive cells.

CD45RO-CCR7+CD27+CD95- characterized naive CD8+ T cells. The study made its TRB cDNA libraries by 5' RACE, adding UMI labels. TCRdb re-called the 5' RACE reads and gives one entry per CDR3 protein, without DNA. The sample's table shows around 96,000 distinct CDR3 sequences. Regarding this clonotype: The antigen remains unidentified.

The receptor comes from a human donor in good health. Some clones in this sample may be carry-over from other donors' samples. Sequencing was performed on naive CXCR3- CD8+ T cells from blood. Subset denoted: CD45RO-CCR7+CD27+CD95- naive CD8+ T cells lacking CXCR3 (TNR3-). The rearrangement uses TRBV12-3 or TRBV12-4 and TRBJ1-1; absent DNA, TCRdb's TRBD1 call cannot be checked. CDR3 protein: CASSFTGNTEAFF.